This TCR beta chain was sequenced for a study of blood T cells in healthy people across ages. Alongside a J-beta primer mix, a sample-barcoded 5' primer served in a second PCR lasting roughly 7 to 11 cycles. A single record per CDR3 protein comes from TCRdb applying MiXCR to the 5' RACE reads. The table lists about 840,000 distinct CDR3 sequences, roughly 28% of them singletons, with 9.5% to 13% in the top ten. This clonotype was recorded at least ten times. The sample was also reused in another study, on T cells of mothers and their children. From that report: All extracted RNA went into cDNA synthesis, about 1.4 ug per 15 ul. Each mother gave over 9.5 million TCR beta CDR3 reads; each child, about 2.8 million. With unrelated pairs as the comparison, related mother-child pairs had a slightly higher overlap that was not significant.

The receptor comes from a woman aged 40 to 55 in good health. The sequenced sample was blood.

CDR3 sequence reads: CASSLANRGRSPLHF. Here the CDR3 DNA reads TGTGCCAGCAGCTTAGCAAACAGGGGTCGTTCACCCCTCCACTTT. V and J are TRBV7-2 and TRBJ1-6, with 7 bases matching TRBD1. The germline V gene encodes CDR1 SGHTA and CDR2 FQGNSA. V was pared by 0 bases and J by 9 bases, with 5 bases of the junction left unmatched. The CDR3 has 15 residues.